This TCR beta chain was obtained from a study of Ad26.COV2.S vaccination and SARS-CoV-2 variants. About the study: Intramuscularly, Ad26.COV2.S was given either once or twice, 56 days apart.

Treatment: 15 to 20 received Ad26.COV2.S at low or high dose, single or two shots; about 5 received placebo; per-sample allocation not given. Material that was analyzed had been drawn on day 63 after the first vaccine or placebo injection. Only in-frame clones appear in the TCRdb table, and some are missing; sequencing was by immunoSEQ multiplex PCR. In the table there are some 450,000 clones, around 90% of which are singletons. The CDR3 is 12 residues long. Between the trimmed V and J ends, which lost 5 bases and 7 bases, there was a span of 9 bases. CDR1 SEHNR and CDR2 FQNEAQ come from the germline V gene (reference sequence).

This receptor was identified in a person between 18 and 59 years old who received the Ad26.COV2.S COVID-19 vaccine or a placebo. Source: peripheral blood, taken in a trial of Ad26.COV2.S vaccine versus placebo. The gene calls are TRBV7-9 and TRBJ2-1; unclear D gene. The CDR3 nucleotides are TGTGCCAGCAGCCCGTACACGAATGAGCAGTTCTTC. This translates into CASSPYTNEQFF.